The sequence of this T cell receptor (beta chain) was determined in a study of cytomegalovirus exposure and HLA in healthy donors. Donors consisted of healthy bone marrow donors. The PCR had 60 Vbeta and 13 Jbeta primers. As originally analysed: It was a later analysis that counted approximately 81 million unique TCR beta chains, of which 9 million to 13 million were shared. Data came from immunoSEQ multiplex PCR; TCRdb stores just in-frame clones and leaves some out. V and J calls and clone size follow that table, whereas D and trimming were derived from the DNA. The repertoire includes around 150,000 clones, 75% of them detected once, and roughly 3% sits in the top ten. CDR1 and CDR2 (germline): KGHSH, LQKENI. The V segment lost 4 bases and the J segment 0 bases; nucleotides outside the gene matches: 17. The CDR3 runs 20 residues.

The gene calls are TRBV18 and TRBJ1-4; TRBD1 matches 7 bases. Sequenced input: PBMCs. This clonotype was sampled from a woman aged 50 to 65 in good health and CMV-seropositive. CDR3 residues: CASSQSPGQTPIATNEKLFF. The CDR3 region has the DNA TGTGCCAGCTCACAATCCCCGGGACAGACACCGATTGCAACTAATGAAAAACTGTTTTTT.